This TCR beta chain was identified during a study of CD8+CD57+ T cells in acquired aplastic anemia. On the study more broadly: Sorted cells (CD4+ and CD8+) yielded DNA amounts that averaged approximately 3.2 ug. Findings of the study overall: Sharing between patients and controls was observed for 25 to 30 CD8+ CDR3 sequences.

CD8+CD57+ cell expansion had been shown by flow cytometry in patients chosen for sequencing. The cohort consisted entirely of patients having severe acquired aplastic anemia. The template used for profiling TCR beta VDJ and CDR3 was genomic DNA. TCRdb fed the reads into MiXCR, producing one record per CDR3 protein. The data contain around 430,000 distinct CDR3 sequences, roughly a third of them singletons. The sample holds a few counts of this clonotype. Antigen specificity is unknown. A read error may produce the germline difference seen at one junction end. Sequencing was performed on sorted CD4+, CD8+, or CD8+CD57+ T cells (not recorded which) from PBMCs. The clonotype was recovered from a human donor with aplastic anemia.

CDR3 nucleotides: TGCGCCAGCAGCTTTGACGGGGCGAACAATGAGCAGTTCTTC. The encoded protein is CASSFDGANNEQFF. This sequence joins TRBV7-6 and TRBJ2-1; D could derive from TRBD1 or TRBD2 (5 bases each). The length of the CDR3 is 14 residues. CDR1 is SGHVS and CDR2 is FNYEAQ in the germline V gene. Filled out from reference TRBV7-6 and TRBJ2-1, the complete variable domain reads GAGVSQSPRYKVTKRGQDVALRCDPISGHVSLYWYRQALGQGPEFLTYFNYEAQQDKSGLPNDRFSAERPEGSISTLTIQRTEQRDSAMYRCASSFDGANNEQFFGPGTRLTVL.